A single sample is the source of the 20 T cell receptor beta chains below, sequenced in a study of a mutant IDH1 vaccine in newly diagnosed glioma. Antigen specificity for these receptors is unknown. Time point noted: week 23, last vaccination. The investigators gave 300 ug of mutant IDH1 20-mer peptide in each vaccine dose, together with topical imiquimod. TCRdb keeps only in-frame clones here, not all; method: immunoSEQ multiplex PCR. The table includes tens of thousands of clones, roughly 79% detected once. The sample in question was PBMCs, obtained from a glioma patient whose treatment included an IDH1 peptide vaccine. These TCRs come from a woman in her thirties or forties with glioma. Some clones in this sample may be carry-over from other donors' samples.

The rearrangement uses TRBV18 and TRBJ2-5; maybe TRBD1 (5 bases). V was pared by 2 bases and J by 1 base, with 8 bases between. Germline V gene sequence: CDR1 KGHSH, CDR2 LQKENI. CDR3 length equals 14 residues. This CDR3 reads CASSPAGIQETQYF. DNA for the CDR3: TGTGCCAGCTCACCAGCAGGGATCCAAGAGACCCAGTACTTC.

The chain carries TRBV11-2 and TRBJ1-4; weak D call: TRBD1 (6 bases). Germline CDR1 and CDR2: SGHAT and FQNNGV. Deletions cut 0 bases from V and 14 bases from J, with 13 bases between. The CDR3 is 13 amino acids. This chain's CDR3 is CASSLDDNRVLFF. CDR3 nucleotides: TGTGCCAGCAGCTTAGACGATAACAGGGTTCTGTTTTTT.

The chain recombines TRBV4-3 with TRBJ2-3; no clear D gene. Germline CDR1 is LGHNA and CDR2 is YSLEER. Between the trimmed V and J ends, which lost 2 bases and 5 bases, there was a span of 17 bases. The CDR3 covers 16 residues. In DNA, the CDR3 is TGCGCCAGCAGCCAATCCCGCCTCCAGATTGGAGATACGCAGTATTTT. Encoded protein: CASSQSRLQIGDTQYF.

V and J are TRBV29-1 and TRBJ1-1, with 8 positions matching TRBD1. Germline CDR1 reads SQVTM; CDR2 reads ANQGSEA. The CDR3 spans 15 residues. V lost 6 bases, J lost 2 bases, and 11 bases stayed unmatched. The CDR3 sequence is CSVFLTGTGNTEAFF. CDR3 DNA sequence: TGCAGCGTCTTCCTAACCGGGACAGGAAACACTGAAGCTTTCTTT.

This chain uses TRBV28 with TRBJ1-1, with 7 bases identical to TRBD1. V dropped 2 bases and J dropped 7; count of bases not matched to a gene: 10. Germline V gene data show CDR1 as MDHEN and CDR2 as SYDVKM. The CDR3 length is 15 residues. CDR3: CASSLPGGGAHEAFF. Written as DNA, the CDR3 is TGTGCCAGCAGTTTACCAGGGGGAGGCGCGCATGAAGCTTTCTTT. Together with reference TRBV28 and TRBJ1-1, the CDR3 gives the full variable domain: DVKVTQSSRYLVKRTGEKVFLECVQDMDHENMFWYRQDPGLGLRLIYFSYDVKMKEKGDIPEGYSVSREKKERFSLILESASTNQTSMYLCASSLPGGGAHEAFFGQGTRLTVV.

The chain combines TRBV19 with TRBJ2-7; D could derive from TRBD1 or TRBD2 (5 bases each). This CDR3 contains 14 residues. Germline-derived CDR1 and CDR2 are LNHDA and SQIVND (reference sequence). V was shortened by 5 bases and J by 3 bases, with 14 bases between the two germline ends. Here the CDR3 reads CASSAGGVVYEQYF. Written as DNA, the CDR3 is TGTGCCAGTAGTGCTGGGGGAGTGGTCTACGAGCAGTACTTC.

The gene calls are TRBV2 and TRBJ1-6, with D hard to call. Germline V gene data show CDR1 as SNHLY and CDR2 as FYNNEI. The CDR3 runs to 18 residues. Trimming left V 6 bases short and J 9 bases short, with 27 bases between. This chain's CDR3 is CASRLTRQRTQKRSPLHF. The CDR3 region has the DNA TGTGCCAGCAGACTAACGCGGCAGCGGACTCAAAAGCGTTCACCCCTCCACTTT.

The chain has TRBV5-1 and TRBJ2-5, with 10 bases lining up with TRBD1. The CDR3 contains 14 residues. Trimming at V came to 3 bases and at J to 4 bases, leaving 3 bases not matched to a gene. Germline lookup yields CDR1 SGHRS and CDR2 YFSETQ. The CDR3 DNA sequence: TGCGCCAGCAGCTCGACAGGGGGCTCAGAGACCCAGTACTTC. Its translation: CASSSTGGSETQYF. Drawing the rest from reference TRBV5-1 and TRBJ2-5, the complete variable domain is KAGVTQTPRYLIKTRGQQVTLSCSPISGHRSVSWYQQTPGQGLQFLFEYFSETQRNKGNFPGRFSGRQFSNSRSEMNVSTLELGDSALYLCASSSTGGSETQYFGPGTRLLVL.

This rearrangement joins TRBV13 to TRBJ2-1; a weak D match, TRBD2 (5 bases). The germline gives CDR1 PRHDT, CDR2 FYEKMQ (reference sequence). The CDR3 covers 14 residues. V was pared by 1 base and J by 7 bases, with 11 bases between. CDR3: CASSLAPTRNEQFF. The DNA of the CDR3 is TGTGCCAGCAGCTTAGCTCCCACTAGAAATGAGCAGTTCTTC.

This clone was seen only a few times. This chain joins TRBV5-5 and TRBJ2-7; TRBD2 agrees at 7 bases. This CDR3 region has 14 residues. Germline V CDR1 and CDR2: SGHKS, YYEKEE (reference sequence). The ends lost 2 bases at V and 2 bases at J; junction bases unmatched: 4. This CDR3 is CASSLAGRAYEQYF. The CDR3 DNA sequence: TGTGCCAGCAGCTTAGCGGGGAGGGCCTACGAGCAGTACTTC.

The chain has TRBV19 and TRBJ2-5; 8 positions match TRBD2. The V segment lost 3 bases and the J segment 3 bases; nucleotides outside the gene matches: 6. The CDR3 loop spans 15 amino acids. Germline-derived CDR1 and CDR2 are LNHDA and SQIVND (reference sequence). The CDR3 region is CASSIGGGIKETQYF. CDR3 nucleotides: TGTGCCAGTAGTATCGGGGGGGGGATTAAAGAGACCCAGTACTTC.

This clone occurred a few times. The V call is TRBV4-3, the J call TRBJ2-7; D is possibly TRBD2 (5 bases). Trimming stripped 1 base from V and 1 base from J, with 8 bases between. Germline CDR1 and CDR2: LGHNA and YSLEER. This CDR3 contains 14 residues. The CDR3 is CASSQATGSYEQYF. The CDR3 coding sequence is TGCGCCAGCAGCCAAGCGACGGGGTCCTACGAGCAGTACTTC.

The chain is built from TRBV2 and TRBJ1-1; TRBD1 agrees at 7 bases. Germline V gene sequence: CDR1 SNHLY, CDR2 FYNNEI. The CDR3 covers 10 residues. V shed 9 bases and J 7 bases; nucleotides not matched to a gene: 2. CDR3 region: CASGTDEAFF. CDR3 DNA sequence: TGTGCCAGTGGGACAGATGAAGCTTTCTTT.

CDR3 nucleotides: TGCGCCAGCAGCTTGGATGCAGACTCTGGAAACACCATATATTTT. It codes for CASSLDADSGNTIYF. The chain couples TRBV5-1 to TRBJ1-3; unclear D gene. The CDR3 sequence is 15 residues long. Germline CDR1 and CDR2: SGHRS and YFSETQ. Trimming took off 0 bases at V and 0 bases at J, with 7 bases between the two ends.

Comments on this clone: A much bigger clone sits one base away, suggesting this may be a read error. This sequence joins TRBV6-4 and TRBJ1-6, with 7 bases lining up with TRBD1. The length of the CDR3 is 15 residues. Germline V gene lookup returns CDR1 MRHNA and CDR2 SNTAGT. V was clipped by 2 bases and J by 11 bases; unmatched bases: 9. CDR3 bases: TGTGCCAGCAGTGACACCCGACAGGGCCATCCACCCCTCCACTTT. Amino acids: CASSDTRQGHPPLHF.

On this clone itself: The junction departs from germline at one end; a sequencing error may be responsible. This chain connects TRBV28 to TRBJ1-2, with a tentative D call TRBD1 (5 bases). From germline, CDR1 is MDHEN and CDR2 SYDVKM. This CDR3 is built from 17 residues. DNA for the CDR3: TGTGCCAGCAGTTTAGCAGGCACCGGGACTGCGAACTATCGCTACACCTTC. The encoded protein is CASSLAGTGTANYRYTF.

This clone was counted a few times. CDR3: CASSQAVSGANREQYF. CDR3 sequence (DNA): TGCGCCAGCAGCCAAGCGGTTTCAGGGGCTAACCGCGAGCAGTACTTC. The chain is built from TRBV4-3 and TRBJ2-7, with D possibly TRBD1 on 6 matching bases. V gave up 1 base and J gave up 6 bases, with 19 bases separating them. This CDR3 has 16 amino acids. Looked up from germline, CDR1 is LGHNA and CDR2 is YSLEER.

CDR3 sequence: CASSRQRGSTDTQYF. The DNA for the CDR3 is TGTGCCAGCTCGAGACAGCGGGGGAGCACAGATACGCAGTATTTT. V usage is TRBV6-8 and J usage is TRBJ2-3; 8 positions match TRBD2. V was clipped by 8 bases and J by 0 bases; unmatched bases: 7. This CDR3 is built from 15 residues. CDR1 and CDR2 (germline): MNHGY, SAAAGT.

The chain carries TRBV4-2 and TRBJ2-7; D ambiguous. Germline V lookup: CDR1 LGHNA, CDR2 YNFKEQ. CDR3 size: 16 residues. The V gene lost 0 bases and the J gene lost 2 bases, with 14 bases spanning the gap. CDR3 DNA sequence: TGTGCCAGCAGCCAAGATAAAGTTTACCGAGCCTACGAGCAGTACTTC. Its protein product is CASSQDKVYRAYEQYF.

This chain joins TRBV6-4 and TRBJ1-4, with D unresolved. Germline CDR1 MRHNA, CDR2 SNTAGT. This CDR3 region has 14 residues. Trimming left V 3 bases short and J 8 bases short, with 13 bases between. CDR3 DNA sequence: TGTGCCAGCAGTGATCAAGGGTTAGAGGAAAAACTGTTTTTT. As protein: CASSDQGLEEKLFF.